The rows below give T cell receptor beta chains drawn from one sample of a study of PD-L1 blockade in urothelial cancer. TCRdb's copy holds only in-frame clones and misses some; the assay was immunoSEQ multiplex PCR. The table lists around 86,000 clones, 70% to 90% of them singletons. The sample in question was PBMCs, obtained around atezolizumab (anti-PD-L1) treatment. The source is a man in his forties or fifties with urothelial cancer. CDR3s include the opening cysteine and the closing phenylalanine or tryptophan.

v_call cdr3_aa
TRBV9 CASSAASGSFDEQFF
TRBV13 CASSPIGGLYEQYF
TRBV2 CASSGTSGQYEQYF
TRBV18 CASSPSAGNQETQYF
TRBV15 CATSGAGWNQPQHF
TRBV28 CASTRSPATNEKLFF
TRBV28 CASSSGDRQQHF
TRBV9 CASSDSVSGDEKLFF
TRBV18 CASSPLTEANEKLFF
TRBV5-1 CASKLGPGDTQYF
TRBV5-4 CASNGQDEQYF
TRBV7-6 CASSLAGDRGTDTQYF
TRBV28 CASRPDSYEQYF
TRBV4-1 CASSLYSQETQYF
TRBV5-1 CASSRNGGRGEKLFF
TRBV30 CAWSLWGAAKNIQYF